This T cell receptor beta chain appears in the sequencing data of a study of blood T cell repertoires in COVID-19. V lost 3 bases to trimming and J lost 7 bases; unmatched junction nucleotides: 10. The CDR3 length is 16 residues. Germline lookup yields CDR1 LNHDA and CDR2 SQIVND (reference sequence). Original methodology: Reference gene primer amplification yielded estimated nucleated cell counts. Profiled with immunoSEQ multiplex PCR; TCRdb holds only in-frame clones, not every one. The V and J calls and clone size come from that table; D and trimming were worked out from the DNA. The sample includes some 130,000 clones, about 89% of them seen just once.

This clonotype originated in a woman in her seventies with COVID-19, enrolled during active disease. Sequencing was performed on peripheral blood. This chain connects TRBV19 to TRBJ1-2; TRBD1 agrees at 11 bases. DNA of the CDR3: TGTGCCAGTAGTATTAGCGGGACAGGGGGACTTGCTGGCTACACCTTC. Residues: CASSISGTGGLAGYTF.